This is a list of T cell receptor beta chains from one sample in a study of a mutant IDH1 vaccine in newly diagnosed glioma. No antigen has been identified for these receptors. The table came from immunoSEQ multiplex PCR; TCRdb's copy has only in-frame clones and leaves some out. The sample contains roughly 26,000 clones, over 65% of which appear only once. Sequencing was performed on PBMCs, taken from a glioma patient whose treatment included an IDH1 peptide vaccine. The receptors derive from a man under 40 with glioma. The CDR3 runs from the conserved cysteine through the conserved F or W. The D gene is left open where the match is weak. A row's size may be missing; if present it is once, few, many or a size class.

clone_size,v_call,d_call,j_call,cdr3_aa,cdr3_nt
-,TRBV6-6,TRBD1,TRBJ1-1,CASRDRGLSRDTEAFF,TGTGCCAGCAGGGACAGGGGGCTCTCGCGCGACACTGAAGCTTTCTTT
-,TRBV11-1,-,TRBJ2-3,CASSLAQSGDTQYF,TGTGCCAGCAGCTTAGCGCAGTCCGGGGATACGCAGTATTTT
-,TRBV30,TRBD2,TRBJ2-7,CAWRAETAFSGRDYEQYF,TGTGCCTGGAGGGCGGAAACAGCCTTTAGCGGGAGGGACTACGAGCAGTACTTC
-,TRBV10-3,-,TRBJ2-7,CAISDLSRTYEQYF,TGTGCCATCAGTGACCTTAGTCGGACCTACGAGCAGTACTTC
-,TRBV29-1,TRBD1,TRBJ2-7,CSVVTGQTYEQYF,TGCAGCGTTGTCACGGGACAGACCTACGAGCAGTACTTC
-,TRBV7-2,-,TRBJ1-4,CASSLERNNDKLFF,TGTGCCAGCAGCTTAGAACGGAATAATGACAAACTGTTTTTT
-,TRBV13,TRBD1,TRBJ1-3,CASSFTGGSGNTIYF,TGTGCCAGCAGCTTTACAGGGGGCTCTGGAAACACCATATATTTT
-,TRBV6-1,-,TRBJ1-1,CASRIGMNTEAFF,TGTGCCAGCAGGATTGGTATGAACACTGAAGCTTTCTTT
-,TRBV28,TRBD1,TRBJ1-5,CASREGQVKRQPQHF,TGTGCCAGCAGGGAAGGACAGGTGAAAAGACAGCCCCAGCATTTT
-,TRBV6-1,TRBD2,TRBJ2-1,CASRTGLAPYNEQFF,TGTGCCAGCAGAACCGGACTAGCGCCGTACAATGAGCAGTTCTTC
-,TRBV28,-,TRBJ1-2,CASSPRWEGTYGYTF,TGTGCCAGCAGCCCTAGGTGGGAGGGCACCTATGGCTACACCTTC
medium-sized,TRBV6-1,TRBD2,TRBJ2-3,CASSGLAGGTDTQYF,TGTGCCAGCAGTGGACTAGCGGGAGGCACAGATACGCAGTATTTT